This T cell receptor (beta chain) was found in a study of T cells in Graves' hyperthyroidism and ophthalmopathy. Trimming shortened V by 1 base and J by 4 bases, and 10 bases separated the two germline ends. Germline V gives CDR1 SGHKS, CDR2 YYEKEE (reference sequence). This CDR3 spans 14 amino acids. This clonotype has a count of ten or more. There were TCR beta CDR3 regions amplified from RNA transcripts. Carried out on the TCR CDR3, a first-round RT-PCR used the HTBI primer set. TCRdb called the multiplex PCR reads again in MiXCR, with one record for every CDR3 protein. The table includes some 760,000 distinct CDR3 sequences, roughly 15% detected once.

The material sequenced was blood. The chain links TRBV5-5 to TRBJ2-3; D not resolved. This clonotype was obtained from a woman in her late teens or twenties with Graves' hyperthyroidism. The CDR3 nucleotides read TGTGCCAGCAGCTTGAGTTCGTGGGCAGATACGCAGTATTTT. Its translation: CASSLSSWADTQYF.